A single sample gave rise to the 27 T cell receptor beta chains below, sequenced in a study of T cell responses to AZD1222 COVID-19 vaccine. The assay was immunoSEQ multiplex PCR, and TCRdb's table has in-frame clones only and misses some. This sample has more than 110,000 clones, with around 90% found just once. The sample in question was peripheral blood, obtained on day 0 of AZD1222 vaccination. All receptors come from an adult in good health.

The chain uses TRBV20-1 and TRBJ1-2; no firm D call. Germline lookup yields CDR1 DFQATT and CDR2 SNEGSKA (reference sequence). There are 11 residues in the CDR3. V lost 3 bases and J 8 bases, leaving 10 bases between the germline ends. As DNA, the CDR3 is TGCAGTGCTAGCGAGGAACCAGGCTACACCTTC. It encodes CSASEEPGYTF.

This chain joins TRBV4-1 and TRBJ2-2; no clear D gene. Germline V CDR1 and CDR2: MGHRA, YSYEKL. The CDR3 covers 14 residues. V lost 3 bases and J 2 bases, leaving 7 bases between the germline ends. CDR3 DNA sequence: TGCGCCAGCAGCCATTCCACCAACACCGGGGAGCTGTTTTTT. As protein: CASSHSTNTGELFF.

Here the CDR3 reads CASSSARPYYGYTF. CDR3 DNA: TGTGCCAGCAGCTCAGCCCGACCGTACTATGGCTACACCTTC. The chain links TRBV5-6 to TRBJ1-2; no reliable D call. In germline, CDR1 is SGHDT, CDR2 YYEEEE. Between the trimmed V and J ends, which lost 3 bases and 3 bases, there was a span of 12 bases. The CDR3 covers 14 residues.

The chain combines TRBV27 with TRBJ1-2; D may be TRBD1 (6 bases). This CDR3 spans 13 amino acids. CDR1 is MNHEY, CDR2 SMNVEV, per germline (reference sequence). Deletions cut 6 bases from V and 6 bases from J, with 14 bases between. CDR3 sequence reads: CASSRQGWDGYTF. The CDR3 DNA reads TGTGCCAGCAGCAGGCAGGGGTGGGATGGCTACACCTTC.

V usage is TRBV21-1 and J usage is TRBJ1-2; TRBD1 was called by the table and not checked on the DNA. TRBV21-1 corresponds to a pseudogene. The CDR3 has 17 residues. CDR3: CASSTRTGAGANYGYTF. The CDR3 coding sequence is TGTGCCAGCAGCACACGGACAGGGGCCGGAGCTAACTATGGCTACACCTTC.

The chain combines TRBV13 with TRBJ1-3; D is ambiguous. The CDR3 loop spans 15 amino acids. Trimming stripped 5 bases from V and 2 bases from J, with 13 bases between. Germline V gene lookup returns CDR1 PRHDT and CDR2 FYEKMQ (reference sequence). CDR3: CASSPPLAAGNTIYF. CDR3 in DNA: TGTGCCAGCAGCCCCCCCCTTGCCGCTGGAAACACCATATATTTT.

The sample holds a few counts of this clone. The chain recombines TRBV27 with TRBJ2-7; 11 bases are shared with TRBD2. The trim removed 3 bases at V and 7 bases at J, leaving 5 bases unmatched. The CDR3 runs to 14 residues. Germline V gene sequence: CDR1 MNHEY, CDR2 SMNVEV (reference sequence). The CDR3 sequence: CASSFTSGSSEQYF. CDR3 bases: TGTGCCAGCAGTTTCACTAGCGGGAGCAGTGAGCAGTACTTC.

The CDR3 sequence is CSVGLETQYF. CDR3 DNA: TGCAGCGTCGGCCTGGAGACCCAGTACTTC. The V and J genes are TRBV29-1 and TRBJ2-5; the D is unclear. V was pared by 6 bases and J by 5 bases, with 7 bases between. This CDR3 has 10 residues. Germline-derived CDR1 and CDR2 are SQVTM and ANQGSEA.

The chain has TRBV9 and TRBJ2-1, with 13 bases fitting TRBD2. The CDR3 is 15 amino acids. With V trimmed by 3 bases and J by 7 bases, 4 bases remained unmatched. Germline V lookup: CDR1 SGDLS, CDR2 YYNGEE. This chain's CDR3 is CASSAQGLAGNEQFF. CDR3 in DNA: TGTGCCAGCAGCGCACAGGGACTAGCGGGAAATGAGCAGTTCTTC.

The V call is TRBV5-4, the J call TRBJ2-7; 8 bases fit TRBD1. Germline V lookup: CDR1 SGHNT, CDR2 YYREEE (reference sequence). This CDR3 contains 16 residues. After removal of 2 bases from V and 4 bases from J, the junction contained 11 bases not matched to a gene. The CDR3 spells CASSFGSRTGIYEQYF. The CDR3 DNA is TGTGCCAGCAGCTTTGGTTCCCGGACAGGGATATACGAGCAGTACTTC.

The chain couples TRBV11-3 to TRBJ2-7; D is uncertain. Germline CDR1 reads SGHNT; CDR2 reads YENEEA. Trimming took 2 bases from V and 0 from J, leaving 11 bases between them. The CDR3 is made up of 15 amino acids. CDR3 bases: TGTGCCAGCAGCTTACTCGGCACCTTCTCCTACGAGCAGTACTTC. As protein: CASSLLGTFSYEQYF.

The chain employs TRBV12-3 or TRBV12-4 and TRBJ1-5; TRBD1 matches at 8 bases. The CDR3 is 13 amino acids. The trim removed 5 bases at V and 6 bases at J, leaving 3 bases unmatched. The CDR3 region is CASSLQGVQPQHF. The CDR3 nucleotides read TGTGCCAGCAGTCTACAGGGGGTTCAGCCCCAGCATTTT.

CDR3 sequence: CASSRGTHQETQYF. The CDR3 nucleotides read TGTGCCAGCAGTCGGGGAACCCACCAAGAGACCCAGTACTTC. The rearrangement links TRBV27 to TRBJ2-5; TRBD2 might be the D (5 bases). Germline CDR1 and CDR2: MNHEY and SMNVEV (reference sequence). The CDR3 extends over 14 amino acids. V lost 5 bases to trimming and J lost 0 bases, with 10 bases between them.

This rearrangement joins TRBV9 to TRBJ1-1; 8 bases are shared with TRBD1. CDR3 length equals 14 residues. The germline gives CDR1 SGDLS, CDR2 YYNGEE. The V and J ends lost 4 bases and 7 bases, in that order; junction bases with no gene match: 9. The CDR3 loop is CASSRGTGRVEAFF. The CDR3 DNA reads TGTGCCAGCAGCAGGGGGACAGGTCGGGTTGAAGCTTTCTTT. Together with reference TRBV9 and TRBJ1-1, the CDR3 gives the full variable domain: DSGVTQTPKHLITATGQRVTLRCSPRSGDLSVYWYQQSLDQGLQFLIQYYNGEERAKGNILERFSAQQFPDLHSELNLSSLELGDSALYFCASSRGTGRVEAFFGQGTRLTVV.

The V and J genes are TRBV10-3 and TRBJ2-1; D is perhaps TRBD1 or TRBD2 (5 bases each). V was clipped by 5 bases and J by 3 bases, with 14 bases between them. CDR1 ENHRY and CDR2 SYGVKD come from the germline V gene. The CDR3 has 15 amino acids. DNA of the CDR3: TGTGCCATCAGTCCTTCCGGGGCGGTCTACAATGAGCAGTTCTTC. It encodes CAISPSGAVYNEQFF.

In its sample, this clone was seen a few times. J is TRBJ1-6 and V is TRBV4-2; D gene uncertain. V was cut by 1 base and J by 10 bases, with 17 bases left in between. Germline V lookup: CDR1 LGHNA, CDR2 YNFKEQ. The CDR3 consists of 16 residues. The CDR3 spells CASSQGFREVKSPLHF. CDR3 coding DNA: TGTGCCAGCAGCCAAGGATTTAGGGAGGTTAAATCACCCCTCCACTTT.

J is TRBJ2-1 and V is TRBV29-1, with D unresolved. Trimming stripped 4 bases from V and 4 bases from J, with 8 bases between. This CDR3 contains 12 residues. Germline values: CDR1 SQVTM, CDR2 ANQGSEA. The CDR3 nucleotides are TGCAGCGTTGTGGTCAGTTACAATGAGCAGTTCTTC. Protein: CSVVVSYNEQFF.

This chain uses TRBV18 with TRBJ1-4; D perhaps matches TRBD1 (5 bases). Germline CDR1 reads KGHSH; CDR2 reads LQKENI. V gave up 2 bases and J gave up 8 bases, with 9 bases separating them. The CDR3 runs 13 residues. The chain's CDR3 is CASSPGAGEKLFF. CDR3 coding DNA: TGTGCCAGCTCACCAGGGGCAGGGGAAAAACTGTTTTTT.

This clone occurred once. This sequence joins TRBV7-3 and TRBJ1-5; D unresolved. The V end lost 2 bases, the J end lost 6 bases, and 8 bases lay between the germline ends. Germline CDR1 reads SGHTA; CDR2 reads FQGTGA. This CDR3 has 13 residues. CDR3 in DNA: TGTGCCAGCAGCTTATCCCGGGGTCAGCCCCAGCATTTT. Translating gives CASSLSRGQPQHF.

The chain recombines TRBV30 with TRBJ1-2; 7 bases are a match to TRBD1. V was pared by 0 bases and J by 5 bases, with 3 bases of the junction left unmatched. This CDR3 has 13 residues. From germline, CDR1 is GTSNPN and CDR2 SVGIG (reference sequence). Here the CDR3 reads CAWSVGTAYGYTF. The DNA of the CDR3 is TGTGCCTGGAGTGTAGGGACAGCGTATGGCTACACCTTC.

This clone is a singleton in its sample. In nucleotides, the CDR3 is TGTGCCAGCAGCCAAGACAGTAAACCCTACGAGCAGTACTTC. Protein: CASSQDSKPYEQYF. The J gene is TRBJ2-7, the V gene TRBV7-9, with a possible D match to TRBD1 (5 bases). V lost 5 bases and J lost 2, with 13 bases in between. Per the germline V gene, CDR1 is SEHNR and CDR2 is FQNEAQ (reference sequence). The CDR3 covers 14 residues. Full variable domain (missing parts from reference TRBV7-9 and TRBJ2-7): DTGVSQNPRHKITKRGQNVTFRCDPISEHNRLYWYRQTLGQGPEFLTYFQNEAQLEKSRLLSDRFSAERPKGSFSTLEIQRTEQGDSAMYLCASSQDSKPYEQYFGPGTRLTVT.

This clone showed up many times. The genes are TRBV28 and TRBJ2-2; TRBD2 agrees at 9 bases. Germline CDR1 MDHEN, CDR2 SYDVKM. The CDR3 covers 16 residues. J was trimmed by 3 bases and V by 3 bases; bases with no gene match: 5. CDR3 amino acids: CASSLMAGGYTGELFF. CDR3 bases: TGTGCCAGCAGTTTGATGGCGGGGGGGTACACCGGGGAGCTGTTTTTT.

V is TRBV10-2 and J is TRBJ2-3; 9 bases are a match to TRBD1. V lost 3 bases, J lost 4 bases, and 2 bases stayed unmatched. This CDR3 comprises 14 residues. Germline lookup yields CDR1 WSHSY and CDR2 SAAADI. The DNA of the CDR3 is TGCGCCAGCAGTGACCGGACAGGGGCAGATACGCAGTATTTT. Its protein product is CASSDRTGADTQYF.

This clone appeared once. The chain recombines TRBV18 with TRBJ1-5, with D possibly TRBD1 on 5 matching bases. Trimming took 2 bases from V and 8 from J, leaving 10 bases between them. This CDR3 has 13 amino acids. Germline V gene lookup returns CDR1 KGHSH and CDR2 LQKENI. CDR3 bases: TGTGCCAGCTCACCAGATAGGGGCGAGCCCCAGCATTTT. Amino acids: CASSPDRGEPQHF.

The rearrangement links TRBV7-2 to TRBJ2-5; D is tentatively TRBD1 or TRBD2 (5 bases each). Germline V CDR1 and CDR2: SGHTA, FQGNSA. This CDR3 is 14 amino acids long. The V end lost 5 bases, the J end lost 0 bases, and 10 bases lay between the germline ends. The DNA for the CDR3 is TGTGCCAGCAGCGGGGGACGGTACCAAGAGACCCAGTACTTC. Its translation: CASSGGRYQETQYF.

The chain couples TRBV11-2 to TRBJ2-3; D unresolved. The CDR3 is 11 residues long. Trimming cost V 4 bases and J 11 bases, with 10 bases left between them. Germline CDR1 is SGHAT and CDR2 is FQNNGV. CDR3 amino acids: CASSSTFWQYF. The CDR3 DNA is TGTGCCAGCAGCTCCACCTTTTGGCAGTATTTT.

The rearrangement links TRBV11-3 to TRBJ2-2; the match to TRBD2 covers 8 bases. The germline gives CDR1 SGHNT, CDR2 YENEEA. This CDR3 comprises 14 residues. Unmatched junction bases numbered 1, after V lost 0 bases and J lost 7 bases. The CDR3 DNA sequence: TGTGCCAGCAGCTTAGATAGCGGGGTCGGGGAGCTGTTTTTT. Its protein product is CASSLDSGVGELFF.